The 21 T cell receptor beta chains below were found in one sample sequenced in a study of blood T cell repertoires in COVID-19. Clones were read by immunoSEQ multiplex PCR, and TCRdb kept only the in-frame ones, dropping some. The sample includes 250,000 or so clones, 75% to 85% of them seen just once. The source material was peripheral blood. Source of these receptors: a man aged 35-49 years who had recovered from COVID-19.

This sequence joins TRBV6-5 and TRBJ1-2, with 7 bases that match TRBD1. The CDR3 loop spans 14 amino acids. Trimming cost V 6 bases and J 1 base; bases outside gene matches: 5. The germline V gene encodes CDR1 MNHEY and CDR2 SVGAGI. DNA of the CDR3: TGTGCCAGCAGGGCGGGACAGTTTAACTATGGCTACACCTTC. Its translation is CASRAGQFNYGYTF.

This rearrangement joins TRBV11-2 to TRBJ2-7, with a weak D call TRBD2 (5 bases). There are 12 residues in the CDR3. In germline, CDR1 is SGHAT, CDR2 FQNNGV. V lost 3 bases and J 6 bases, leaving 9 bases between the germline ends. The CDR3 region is CASSFVRGEQYF. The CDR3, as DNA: TGTGCCAGCAGCTTCGTACGGGGCGAGCAGTACTTC.

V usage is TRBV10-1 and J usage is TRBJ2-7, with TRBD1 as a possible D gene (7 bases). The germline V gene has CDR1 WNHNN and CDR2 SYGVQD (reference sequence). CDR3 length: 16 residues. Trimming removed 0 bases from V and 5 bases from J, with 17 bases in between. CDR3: CASSESGGGWRDEQYF. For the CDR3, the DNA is TGCGCCAGCAGTGAGTCAGGAGGGGGCTGGCGAGACGAGCAGTACTTC.

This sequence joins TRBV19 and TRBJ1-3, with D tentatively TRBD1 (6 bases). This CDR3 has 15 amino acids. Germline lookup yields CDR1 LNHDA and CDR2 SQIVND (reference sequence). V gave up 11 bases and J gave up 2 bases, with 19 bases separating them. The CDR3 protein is CASTGGRLAGNTIYF. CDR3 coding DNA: TGTGCCTCCACGGGGGGGCGGCTTGCTGGAAACACCATATATTTT.

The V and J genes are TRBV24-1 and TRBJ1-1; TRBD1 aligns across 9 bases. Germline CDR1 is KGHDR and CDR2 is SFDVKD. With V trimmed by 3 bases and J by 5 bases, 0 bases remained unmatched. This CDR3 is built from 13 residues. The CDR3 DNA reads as TGTGCCACCAGTGATGGGACAGGGACTGAAGCTTTCTTT. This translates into CATSDGTGTEAFF.

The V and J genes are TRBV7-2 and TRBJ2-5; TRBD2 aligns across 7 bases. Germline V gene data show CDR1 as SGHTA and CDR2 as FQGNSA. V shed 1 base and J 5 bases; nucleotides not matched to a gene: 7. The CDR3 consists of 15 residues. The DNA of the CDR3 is TGTGCCAGCAGCTTAGGGGGGAGGGATGAGGAGACCCAGTACTTC. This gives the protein CASSLGGRDEETQYF.

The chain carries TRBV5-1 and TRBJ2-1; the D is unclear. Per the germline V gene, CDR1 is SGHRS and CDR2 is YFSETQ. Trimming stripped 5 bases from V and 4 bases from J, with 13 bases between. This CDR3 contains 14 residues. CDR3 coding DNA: TGCGCCAGCAGTACTGCAGACATTTACAATGAGCAGTTCTTC. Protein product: CASSTADIYNEQFF.

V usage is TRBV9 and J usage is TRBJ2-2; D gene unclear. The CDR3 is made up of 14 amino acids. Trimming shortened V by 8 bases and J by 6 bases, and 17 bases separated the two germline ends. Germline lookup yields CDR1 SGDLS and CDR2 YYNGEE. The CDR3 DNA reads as TGTGCCAGTAGGCGGAGCGATTTCCCCGGGGAGCTGTTTTTT. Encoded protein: CASRRSDFPGELFF.

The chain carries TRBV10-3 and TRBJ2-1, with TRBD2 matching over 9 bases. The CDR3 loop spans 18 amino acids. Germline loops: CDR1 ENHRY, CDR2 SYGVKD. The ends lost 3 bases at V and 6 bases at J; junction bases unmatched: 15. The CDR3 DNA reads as TGTGCCATCAGTGATCCCTCTACAGCCGGGACTAGCCCCAATGAGCAGTTCTTC. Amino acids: CAISDPSTAGTSPNEQFF.

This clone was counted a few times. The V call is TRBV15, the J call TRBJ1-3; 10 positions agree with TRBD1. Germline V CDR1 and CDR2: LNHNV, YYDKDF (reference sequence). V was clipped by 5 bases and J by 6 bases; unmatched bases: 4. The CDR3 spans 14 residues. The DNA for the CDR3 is TGTGCCACCAGCGCCGGGACAGGGGTAAACACCATATATTTT. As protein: CATSAGTGVNTIYF.

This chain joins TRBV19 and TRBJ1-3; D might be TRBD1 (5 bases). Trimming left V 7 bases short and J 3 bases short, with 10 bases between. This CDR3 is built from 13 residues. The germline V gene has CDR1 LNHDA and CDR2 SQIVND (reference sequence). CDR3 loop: CASTRTLGNTIYF. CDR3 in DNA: TGTGCCAGTACGCGGACACTTGGAAACACCATATATTTT.

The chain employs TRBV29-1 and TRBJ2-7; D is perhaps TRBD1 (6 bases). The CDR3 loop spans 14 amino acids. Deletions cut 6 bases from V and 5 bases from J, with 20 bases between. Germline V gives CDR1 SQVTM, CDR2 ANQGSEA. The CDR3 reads CSVQGSRRVHEQYF. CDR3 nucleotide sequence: TGCAGCGTACAGGGCAGCCGAAGGGTCCACGAGCAGTACTTC.

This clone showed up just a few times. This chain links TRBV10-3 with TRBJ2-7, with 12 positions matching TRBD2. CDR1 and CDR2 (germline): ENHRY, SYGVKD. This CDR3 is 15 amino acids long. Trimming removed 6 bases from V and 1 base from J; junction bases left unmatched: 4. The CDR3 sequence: CAIRRLAGDSYEQYF. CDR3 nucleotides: TGTGCCATCAGGCGACTAGCGGGGGATTCCTACGAGCAGTACTTC.

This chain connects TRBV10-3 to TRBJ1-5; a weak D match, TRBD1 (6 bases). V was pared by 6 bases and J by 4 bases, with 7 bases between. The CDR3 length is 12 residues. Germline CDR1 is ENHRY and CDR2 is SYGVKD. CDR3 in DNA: TGTGCCATCAGCGGGACAAATCAGCCCCAGCATTTT. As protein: CAISGTNQPQHF.

As DNA, the CDR3 is TGTGCCAGCAGCTCACCGGGACAGGGTGTGGTACGAGAGACCCAGTACTTC. This gives the protein CASSSPGQGVVRETQYF. V gene TRBV5-4 combines with J gene TRBJ2-5; 9 bases agree with TRBD1. Losses at the gene ends were 3 bases for V and 4 bases for J; bases not matched to a gene: 13. CDR3 length: 17 residues. Germline loops: CDR1 SGHNT, CDR2 YYREEE (reference sequence).

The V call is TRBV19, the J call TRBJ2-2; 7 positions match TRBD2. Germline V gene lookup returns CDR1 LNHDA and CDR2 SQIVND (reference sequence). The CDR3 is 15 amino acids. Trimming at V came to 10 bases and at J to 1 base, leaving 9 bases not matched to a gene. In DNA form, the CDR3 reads TGTGCCACCCTGGGTCGCGGGAGGAACACCGGGGAGCTGTTTTTT. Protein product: CATLGRGRNTGELFF.

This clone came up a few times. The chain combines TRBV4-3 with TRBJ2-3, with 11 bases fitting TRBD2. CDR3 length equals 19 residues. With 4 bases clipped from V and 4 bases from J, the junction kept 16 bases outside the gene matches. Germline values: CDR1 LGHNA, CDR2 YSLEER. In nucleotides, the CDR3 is TGCGCCAGCAGCCCCTCGGCCCTAACTAGCGGGGGATACCCAGATACGCAGTATTTT. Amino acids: CASSPSALTSGGYPDTQYF.

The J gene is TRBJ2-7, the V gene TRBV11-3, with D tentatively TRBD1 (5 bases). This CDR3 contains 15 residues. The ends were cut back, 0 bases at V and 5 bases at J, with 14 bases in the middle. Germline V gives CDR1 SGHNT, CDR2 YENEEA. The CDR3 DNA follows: TGTGCCAGCAGCTTAGAGGGCAGGGTCAGCCACGAGCAGTACTTC. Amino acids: CASSLEGRVSHEQYF.

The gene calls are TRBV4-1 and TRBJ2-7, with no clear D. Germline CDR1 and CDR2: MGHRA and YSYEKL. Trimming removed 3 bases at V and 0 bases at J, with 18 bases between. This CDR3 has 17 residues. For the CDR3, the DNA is TGCGCCAGCAGCCAGGCAAATTTTGGTATGTCCTCCTACGAGCAGTACTTC. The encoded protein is CASSQANFGMSSYEQYF.

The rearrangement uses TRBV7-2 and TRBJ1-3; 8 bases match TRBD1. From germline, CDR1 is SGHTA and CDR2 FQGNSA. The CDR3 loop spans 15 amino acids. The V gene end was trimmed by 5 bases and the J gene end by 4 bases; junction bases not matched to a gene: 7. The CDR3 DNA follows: TGTGCCAGCAGCCTGGACAGGGATTTCGGAAACACCATATATTTT. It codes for CASSLDRDFGNTIYF.

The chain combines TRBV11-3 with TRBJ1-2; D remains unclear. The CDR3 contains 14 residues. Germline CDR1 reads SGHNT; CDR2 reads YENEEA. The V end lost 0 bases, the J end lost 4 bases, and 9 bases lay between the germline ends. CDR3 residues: CASSLEGSSYGYTF. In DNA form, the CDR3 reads TGTGCCAGCAGCTTAGAGGGCAGCTCCTATGGCTACACCTTC. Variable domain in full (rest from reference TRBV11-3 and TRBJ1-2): EAGVVQSPRYKIIEKKQPVAFWCNPISGHNTLYWYLQNLGQGPELLIRYENEEAVDDSQLPKDRFSAERLKGVDSTLKIQPAELGDSAVYLCASSLEGSSYGYTFGSGTRLTVV.